A single sample gave rise to the 2 T cell receptor beta chains below, sequenced in a study of identifying expanded T cells in peripheral blood. TCRdb's table, derived via immunoSEQ multiplex PCR, lists solely in-frame clones and lacks some. Of about 110,000 clones in the sample, about 88% are singletons; the top ten hold 7.5% to 10%. The source material was blood. These receptors came from a person aged 18 to 70 in good health.

The rearrangement links TRBV7-9 to TRBJ1-4; D remains unclear. V lost 5 bases and J 8 bases, leaving 9 bases between the germline ends. Germline loops: CDR1 SEHNR, CDR2 FQNEAQ (reference sequence). This CDR3 is built from 12 residues. This CDR3 is CASSRGGEKLFF. In DNA, the CDR3 is TGTGCCAGCAGCAGAGGTGGCGAAAAACTGTTTTTT.

CDR3 region: CAITADRGLLGQFF. CDR3 DNA: TGTGCCATCACGGCCGACAGGGGACTCCTAGGGCAGTTCTTC. V and J are TRBV10-3 and TRBJ2-1, with 8 bases aligning to TRBD1. Trimming at V came to 7 bases and at J to 12 bases, leaving 14 bases not matched to a gene. CDR1 is ENHRY, CDR2 SYGVKD, per germline. The CDR3 is made up of 14 amino acids.